The subject of this entry is one T cell receptor beta chain. The same CDR3 arises from other DNA sequences in this sample as well. This sample stems from a study of T cell changes during pregnancy in multiple sclerosis. Per the germline V gene, CDR1 is SNHLY and CDR2 is FYNNEI. This CDR3 is 14 amino acids long. V lost 3 bases and J lost 1, with 7 bases in between. The repertoire was sequenced with immunoSEQ multiplex PCR; TCRdb's copy has only in-frame clones and lacks some. Among around 60,000 clones, 93% were seen once, and the ten largest hold 0.36%. This specimen consisted of CD4+ T cells from peripheral blood mononuclear cells, obtained before pregnancy. The sequence derives from a female donor with multiple sclerosis, enrolled in a pregnancy study. The V call is TRBV2, the J call TRBJ1-5; no clear D. CDR3 residues: CASSEGRSNQPQHF. The CDR3 nucleotides read TGTGCCAGCAGTGAGGGGAGAAGCAATCAGCCCCAGCATTTT.